This T cell receptor (beta chain) comes out of a study of blood T cell repertoires in COVID-19. On the study more broadly: Donors in the United States, Italy and Spain gave samples during acute or convalescent COVID-19. Sources were T cells, B-cell-depleted T cells, or PBMCs; the material itself was cDNA or gDNA.

In the original workflow: Amplified reference gene primers provided the basis for estimating nucleated cell counts. The data were produced by immunoSEQ multiplex PCR, yet TCRdb's version contains in-frame clones alone and is incomplete. The D gene and trimming were derived from the DNA, and the V and J assignments and clone size from that table. Of around 140,000 clones in the sample, around 89% are singletons; the top ten hold 18%. Germline V gives CDR1 SGHVS, CDR2 FNYEAQ. CDR3 size: 15 residues. V was pared by 2 bases and J by 0 bases, with 7 bases between. Sequenced: peripheral blood. The rearrangement links TRBV7-6 to TRBJ2-2, with D perhaps matching TRBD1 (5 bases). The receptor was derived from a man between 45 and 60 years old with active or convalescent COVID-19. The DNA of the CDR3 is TGTGCCAGCAGCTTAAGACAGACGAACACCGGGGAGCTGTTTTTT. This translates into CASSLRQTNTGELFF. Variable domain in full (rest from reference TRBV7-6 and TRBJ2-2): GAGVSQSPRYKVTKRGQDVALRCDPISGHVSLYWYRQALGQGPEFLTYFNYEAQQDKSGLPNDRFSAERPEGSISTLTIQRTEQRDSAMYRCASSLRQTNTGELFFGEGSRLTVL.